The 25 T cell receptor beta chains given below trace back to one sample, sequenced in a study of T-cell memory formation after mild COVID-19. Each CDR3 protein is one row after TCRdb ran MiXCR on the 5' RACE reads. The repertoire consists of 450,000 or so distinct CDR3 sequences, with 25% occurring once and the leading ten covering approximately 13%. Sequenced material: PBMCs or a T cell subset sorted from them (not recorded which). The receptors derive from an adult woman who had mild COVID-19 (a few samples of this study predate the infection). Cell type and time point are not known.

This clonotype came up a few times. The chain links TRBV18 to TRBJ2-2; the D gene is possibly TRBD1 (6 bases). This CDR3 spans 15 amino acids. V gave up 4 bases and J gave up 6 bases, with 15 bases separating them. Germline CDR1 is KGHSH and CDR2 is LQKENI. CDR3 in DNA: TGTGCCAGCTCACAAGGAAACAGGGTTGCCGGGGAGCTGTTTTTT. This encodes CASSQGNRVAGELFF.

This chain joins TRBV7-3 and TRBJ1-2, with D perhaps matching TRBD1 (5 bases). Germline values: CDR1 SGHTA, CDR2 FQGTGA. Trimming took off 0 bases at V and 4 bases at J, with 15 bases between the two ends. The CDR3 length is 16 residues. The CDR3 loop reads CASSLTGTASSYGYTF. Written as DNA, the CDR3 is TGTGCCAGCAGCTTAACCGGGACCGCCTCATCCTATGGCTACACCTTC.

The chain combines TRBV12-3 or TRBV12-4 with TRBJ1-5; D might be TRBD1 (6 bases). The V end was cut by 4 bases, the J end by 5 bases, with 12 bases between. The CDR3 is 14 amino acids. In DNA form, the CDR3 reads TGTGCCAGCAGTTCTACAGGGAGGGATCAGCCCCAGCATTTT. This gives the protein CASSSTGRDQPQHF.

J is TRBJ2-3 and V is TRBV24-1; 10 bases align to TRBD1. The CDR3 totals 17 residues. V dropped 3 bases and J dropped 4; count of bases not matched to a gene: 9. Germline values: CDR1 KGHDR, CDR2 SFDVKD. The CDR3 region is CATSDRSGTGVPDTQYF. CDR3 DNA: TGTGCCACCAGTGATAGGAGCGGGACAGGGGTGCCAGATACGCAGTATTTT.

CDR3 protein: CASTFSGGYYEQYF. In DNA, the CDR3 is TGTGCCAGCACCTTTAGCGGGGGATACTACGAGCAGTACTTC. The chain is built from TRBV25-1 and TRBJ2-7; 9 bases match TRBD2. V lost 7 bases, J lost 3 bases, and 7 bases stayed unmatched. In germline, CDR1 is MGHDK, CDR2 SYGVNS. The CDR3 runs 14 residues.

This chain joins TRBV29-1 and TRBJ2-2; D may be TRBD1 or TRBD2 (5 bases each). CDR1 and CDR2 (germline): SQVTM, ANQGSEA. The CDR3 totals 13 residues. V shed 5 bases and J shed 3 bases, with 10 bases lying between them. The CDR3 region is CSVPVGDTGELFF. In nucleotides, the CDR3 is TGCAGCGTTCCAGTGGGGGACACCGGGGAGCTGTTTTTT.

This clonotype turned up a few times. The chain employs TRBV2 and TRBJ2-5; no clear D. V gave up 4 bases and J gave up 2 bases, with 11 bases separating them. The germline V gene has CDR1 SNHLY and CDR2 FYNNEI. The CDR3 has 14 residues. The CDR3 here is CASSGRVTQETQYF. DNA for the CDR3: TGTGCCAGCAGTGGTAGGGTAACACAAGAGACCCAGTACTTC.

The table lists this clonotype with a few counts. The rearrangement uses TRBV20-1 and TRBJ2-2; 9 bases map to TRBD1. Losses at the gene ends were 3 bases for V and 4 bases for J; bases not matched to a gene: 6. CDR1 is DFQATT and CDR2 is SNEGSKA in the germline V gene (reference sequence). CDR3 length equals 15 residues. CDR3 protein: CSASFQGQGTGELFF. The CDR3 nucleotides are TGCAGTGCTAGTTTTCAGGGACAGGGCACCGGGGAGCTGTTTTTT.

This clonotype was counted only a few times. The J gene is TRBJ2-7, the V gene TRBV4-1, with TRBD2 identical over 7 bases. Per germline, CDR1 MGHRA and CDR2 YSYEKL. This CDR3 has 15 residues. The J segment lost 4 bases and the V segment lost 3 bases, leaving 9 bases of the junction unmatched. CDR3 in amino acids: CASSQAAGGGYEQYF. The DNA for the CDR3 is TGCGCCAGCAGCCAGGCCGCTGGCGGGGGTTACGAGCAGTACTTC.

This clonotype was seen a few times. The rearrangement joins TRBV27 to TRBJ1-5; 9 bases are a match to TRBD1. The germline gives CDR1 MNHEY, CDR2 SMNVEV (reference sequence). This CDR3 comprises 17 residues. V lost 8 bases, J lost 6 bases, and 17 bases stayed unmatched. CDR3 region: CASANRDRVVLGQPQHF. DNA of the CDR3: TGTGCCAGCGCCAACCGGGACAGGGTGGTTTTGGGTCAGCCCCAGCATTTT.

A note on this clonotype: One junction end disagrees with the germline gene, perhaps due to a read error. The rearrangement links TRBV12-3 or TRBV12-4 to TRBJ1-1; D is undetermined. The CDR3 has 13 residues. The CDR3 protein is CASRLDWGTEAFF. The CDR3 region has the DNA TGTGCCAGCAGGTTAGACTGGGGCACTGAAGCTTTCTTT.

The chain uses TRBV12-3 or TRBV12-4 and TRBJ2-7; a possible D gene is TRBD1 (6 bases). CDR3 length: 14 amino acids. V dropped 5 bases and J dropped 6 bases, with 17 bases sitting between them. The CDR3 region has the DNA TGTGCCAGCAGTCCCATGGGGACAAGGCGCGAGCAGTACTTC. This sequence encodes CASSPMGTRREQYF.

This sequence joins TRBV7-2 and TRBJ2-7; 12 bases fit TRBD2. The germline CDR1 and CDR2 sequences are SGHTA and FQGNSA. This CDR3 is 16 amino acids long. V lost 0 bases to trimming and J lost 3 bases; unmatched junction nucleotides: 3. DNA for the CDR3: TGTGCCAGCAGCTTAGCGGCTAGCGGGAGGGTCTACGAGCAGTACTTC. As protein: CASSLAASGRVYEQYF.

There are a few counts of this clonotype. V and J are TRBV6-1 and TRBJ1-5, with no clear D. The CDR3 has 14 amino acids. CDR1 is MNHNS and CDR2 is SASEGT in the germline V gene. V was shortened by 6 bases and J by 1 base, with 10 bases between the two germline ends. As DNA, the CDR3 is TGTGCCAGCAGCCAGTTCGGAAGCAATCAGCCCCAGCATTTT. It specifies CASSQFGSNQPQHF.

This clonotype has only a few counts. V and J are TRBV7-9 and TRBJ1-2; 8 nucleotides agree with TRBD1. Trimming at V came to 5 bases and at J to 7 bases, leaving 6 bases not matched to a gene. The CDR3 loop spans 13 amino acids. The germline gives CDR1 SEHNR, CDR2 FQNEAQ (reference sequence). The CDR3 spells CASSPRTGFGYTF. The DNA for the CDR3 is TGTGCCAGCAGCCCGCGGACAGGGTTTGGCTACACCTTC.

The chain has TRBV24-1 and TRBJ1-1, with D hard to call. CDR1 is KGHDR, CDR2 SFDVKD, per germline. CDR3 length equals 13 residues. Trimming removed 5 bases from V and 4 bases from J, with 10 bases in between. The CDR3 DNA is TGTGCCACCAGTGTAGGGTCAGGCACTGAAGCTTTCTTT. It codes for CATSVGSGTEAFF.

The chain has TRBV20-1 and TRBJ2-1; perhaps TRBD2 as D (5 bases). Germline lookup yields CDR1 DFQATT and CDR2 SNEGSKA (reference sequence). This CDR3 comprises 12 residues. Trimming left V 2 bases short and J 8 bases short, with 10 bases between. The CDR3 DNA sequence: TGCAGTGCTAGACAAGAGCGGCATGAGCAGTTCTTC. As protein: CSARQERHEQFF.

The DNA for the CDR3 is TGTGCCAGCAGCTACTCCGGGACAGGGGCCGGTAATGAGCAGTTCTTC. The encoded protein is CASSYSGTGAGNEQFF. This rearrangement joins TRBV7-9 to TRBJ2-1; TRBD1 agrees at 10 bases. Germline V gene lookup returns CDR1 SEHNR and CDR2 FQNEAQ (reference sequence). This CDR3 is 16 amino acids long. Losses at the gene ends were 4 bases for V and 7 bases for J; bases not matched to a gene: 10.

The chain uses TRBV12-5 and TRBJ2-5; TRBD1 might be the D (6 bases). Germline CDR1 and CDR2: LGHNT and FRNRAP. The CDR3 contains 13 residues. V lost 7 bases and J 2 bases, leaving 11 bases between the germline ends. The CDR3 DNA sequence: TGTGCTAGTGCCCCGGACAGACAAGAGACCCAGTACTTC. Amino acid sequence: CASAPDRQETQYF.

This clonotype was counted only a few times. The chain links TRBV29-1 to TRBJ2-1, with D perhaps TRBD2 (6 bases). V was trimmed by 5 bases and J by 9 bases, leaving 14 bases between them. Germline-derived CDR1 and CDR2 are SQVTM and ANQGSEA. The CDR3 length is 12 residues. CDR3: CSVHRSGGEQFF. In nucleotides, the CDR3 is TGCAGCGTTCATCGATCCGGGGGTGAGCAGTTCTTC.

The chain recombines TRBV11-1 with TRBJ2-5; perhaps TRBD2 as D (6 bases). The V end was cut by 4 bases, the J end by 1 base, with 13 bases between. The CDR3 has 15 residues. Germline CDR1 and CDR2: SGHAT and FQDESV (reference sequence). DNA for the CDR3: TGTGCCAGCAGCTCAATCCGGGACTCCCAAGAGACCCAGTACTTC. Translation: CASSSIRDSQETQYF.

V and J are TRBV9 and TRBJ1-2, with D possibly TRBD1 on 6 matching bases. Per the germline V gene, CDR1 is SGDLS and CDR2 is YYNGEE. V lost 5 bases and J lost 1, with 27 bases in between. The CDR3 covers 19 residues. DNA for the CDR3: TGTGCCAGCAGTCCTACGGGGGGCGGGGCCTCCCAGTTTAACTATGGCTACACCTTC. Its protein is CASSPTGGGASQFNYGYTF.

This clonotype has only a few counts. This rearrangement joins TRBV5-1 to TRBJ1-6; 9 bases line up with TRBD1. This CDR3 spans 15 amino acids. The trim removed 4 bases at V and 7 bases at J, leaving 6 bases unmatched. Germline assignment: CDR1 SGHRS and CDR2 YFSETQ. This CDR3 reads CASSPGQGQNSPLHF. CDR3 bases: TGCGCCAGCAGCCCCGGACAGGGGCAAAATTCACCCCTCCACTTT.

V gene TRBV18 combines with J gene TRBJ2-2, with 7 bases aligning to TRBD1. The CDR3 length is 15 residues. V lost 8 bases and J lost 2; bases outside the gene matches: 8. Germline V gives CDR1 KGHSH, CDR2 LQKENI. The CDR3: CASPPGQANTGELFF. The CDR3 DNA reads as TGTGCCAGCCCCCCAGGACAGGCCAACACCGGGGAGCTGTTTTTT.

This clonotype was observed a few times. The chain employs TRBV3-1 and TRBJ2-5; TRBD1 matches at 7 bases. This CDR3 is built from 12 residues. Germline CDR1 is LGHDT and CDR2 is YNNKEL (reference sequence). V gave up 0 bases and J gave up 11 bases; unmatched junction bases: 3. The CDR3 loop is CASSQDRTGQYF. Written as DNA, the CDR3 is TGTGCCAGCAGCCAAGATAGGACAGGACAGTACTTC.